The rows below give T cell receptor beta chains drawn from one sample of a study of T cells after yellow fever vaccination. In TCRdb, the 5' RACE reads were re-called with MiXCR into one record per CDR3 protein. The table shows 150,000 to 200,000 distinct CDR3 sequences, with around 10% occurring only once. This sample comprised CD8+ T cells sorted from PBMCs, obtained 15 days after the yellow fever booster vaccination. These receptors originate from a man between 18 and 35 years old who received the YFV17D yellow fever vaccine. The CDR3 runs from the conserved cysteine through the conserved F or W. The order of the fields is D gene, V gene, J gene, clone size, CDR3 DNA, CDR3 protein. D genes are given only for firm matches. Clone size is given for some rows only: seen once, a few or many times, or a class if the clone is expanded.

.	TRBV29-1	TRBJ2-1	.	TGCAGCGTTGAACAGGCTTCCTACAATGAGCAGTTCTTC	CSVEQASYNEQFF
.	TRBV29-1	TRBJ1-5	many	TGCAGCGCTAAATCGGGGGGTAGTCAGCCCCAGCATTTT	CSAKSGGSQPQHF
.	TRBV7-9	TRBJ2-3	few	TGTGCCAGCAGCCCGGCCGAGGGGGTTAGCACAGATACGCAGTATTTT	CASSPAEGVSTDTQYF
TRBD1	TRBV11-2	TRBJ1-5	few	TGTGCCAGCAGCTTAGATCATCAGGGGGCAGGCAATCAGCCCCAGCATTTT	CASSLDHQGAGNQPQHF
.	TRBV6-5	TRBJ1-4	few	TGTGCCAGCAGTTACTCCTCGACACCGGAAAAACTGTTTTTT	CASSYSSTPEKLFF
TRBD1	TRBV7-9	TRBJ1-2	.	TGTGCCAGCAGAGGAATTGGGACAGGAGACTATGGCTACACCTTC	CASRGIGTGDYGYTF
.	TRBV4-1	TRBJ2-3	many	TGCGCCAGCAGCCAACCTCCGGACGGCGATTATACAGATACGCAGTATTTT	CASSQPPDGDYTDTQYF
.	TRBV4-1	TRBJ1-5	few	.	CASSQDSVRGQPQHF
.	TRBV24-1	TRBJ1-1	few	TGTGCCACCAGTTCGGGCCGTGTCCCCACTGAAGCTTTCTTT	CATSSGRVPTEAFF
TRBD1	TRBV7-3	TRBJ2-1	few	TGTGCCAGCAGCCCCCGACAGGGGACCTGTGAGCAGTTCTTC	CASSPRQGTCEQFF
TRBD2	TRBV27	TRBJ2-3	.	TGTGCCAGCAGTTTACCTCGCCTCGGGGGGGCCACAGATACGCAGTATTTT	CASSLPRLGGATDTQYF
.	TRBV29-1	TRBJ2-5	many	TGCAGCGTTGAAGATGGTTGGGGGGAGACCCAGTACTTC	CSVEDGWGETQYF
.	TRBV7-9	TRBJ1-2	.	TGTGCCAGCAGCTTTGATTCCAGTCGTAACTATGGCTACACCTTC	CASSFDSSRNYGYTF
.	TRBV6-1	TRBJ2-3	.	TGTGCCAGCAGTGTTTTGACAGATACGCAGTATTTT	CASSVLTDTQYF
.	TRBV12-3/TRBV12-4	TRBJ1-2	.	TGTGCCAGCACCCCGGGGGGCTATGGCTACACCTTC	CASTPGGYGYTF
TRBD2	TRBV10-3	TRBJ2-3	many	TGTGCCATCAGTGAGTCGAGTCTAGCGGCAGATACGCAGTATTTT	CAISESSLAADTQYF
TRBD1	TRBV27	TRBJ2-2	few	TGTGCCAGCAGTTCCTTACCGGGACAGGGGAACACCGGGGAGCTGTTTTTT	CASSSLPGQGNTGELFF
.	TRBV6-5	TRBJ2-1	few	TGTGCCAGCAGTTACAGCCGTGGAAGTGAGCAGTTCTTC	CASSYSRGSEQFF
TRBD1	TRBV5-5	TRBJ1-4	few	TGTGCCAGCAGCCCCCGGGACAGCGCAAAACTGTTTTTT	CASSPRDSAKLFF
.	TRBV5-1	TRBJ2-7	.	TGCGCCAGCAGCCCGAGACAGTCCTCCTACGAGCAGTACTTC	CASSPRQSSYEQYF
.	TRBV24-1	TRBJ2-3	.	TGTGCCACCAGTGCTACCCCGGCAGGAAAATCAGATACGCAGTATTTT	CATSATPAGKSDTQYF
.	TRBV12-3/TRBV12-4	TRBJ2-2	.	TGTGCCAGCAGCTCCGTTGGGGTCGGGGAGCTGTTTTTT	CASSSVGVGELFF
TRBD1	TRBV25-1	TRBJ1-2	.	TGTGCCAGCAGTGGACTGGTCCGGGACAGGGAGGCCTATGGCTACACCTTC	CASSGLVRDREAYGYTF
.	TRBV5-1	TRBJ2-6	many	TGCGCCAGTCATCACTCTGGGGCCAACGTCCTGACTTTC	CASHHSGANVLTF
.	TRBV12-3/TRBV12-4	TRBJ2-2	.	TGTGCCAGCAGTTCCCAAGATGGGGGGCGTAACACCGGGGAGCTGTTTTTT	CASSSQDGGRNTGELFF
.	TRBV18	TRBJ2-5	few	TGTGCCAGCTCACTGGACGGGTCGGGGGAGACCCAGTACTTC	CASSLDGSGETQYF
.	TRBV4-3	TRBJ2-2	.	TGCGCCAGCAGGGGACTCGGGAACACCGGGGAGCTGTTTTTT	CASRGLGNTGELFF
.	TRBV4-1	TRBJ1-5	few	TGCGCCAGCAGCCCGCGGGGGGGTTATCAGCCCCAGCATTTT	CASSPRGGYQPQHF
.	TRBV6-2/TRBV6-3	TRBJ2-7	.	TGTGCCAGCAGTCCAAAACTTGGGCGCGAGCAGTACTTC	CASSPKLGREQYF
.	TRBV4-1	TRBJ2-2	few	TGCGCCAGCAGCCAGCACAAGCAAACCGGAACCGGGGAGCTGTTTTTT	CASSQHKQTGTGELFF
.	TRBV20-1	TRBJ2-5	few	TGCAGTGCTAGAGATGGGGACGGATCTAAAGAGACCCAGTACTTC	CSARDGDGSKETQYF
.	TRBV11-2	TRBJ2-7	few	TGTGCCAGCAGCACCCAGGGACTTTCCTACGAGCAGTACTTC	CASSTQGLSYEQYF
TRBD2	TRBV4-2	TRBJ2-1	many	TGTGCCAGCAGCCGACTAGCGGGGGGGACGAATGAGCAGTTCTTC	CASSRLAGGTNEQFF
.	TRBV4-1	TRBJ2-2	few	TGCGCCAGCAGCCAAGTAGTCACGAACACCGGGGAGCTGTTTTTT	CASSQVVTNTGELFF
.	TRBV6-5	TRBJ2-1	.	TGTGCCAGCAGTTACTCGAATCAGCTAAATGAGCAGTTCTTC	CASSYSNQLNEQFF
.	TRBV19	TRBJ2-7	.	TGTGCCAGTAGTATATTACAGGGGACTCGATTCGAGCAGTACTTC	CASSILQGTRFEQYF
TRBD1	TRBV14	TRBJ1-2	.	TGTGCCAGCAGCCAAGATCTAACAGGGGACTATGGCTACACCTTC	CASSQDLTGDYGYTF
.	TRBV4-1	TRBJ1-2	few	TGCGCCAGCAGCCAAGGTGACGTCTATGGCTACACCTTC	CASSQGDVYGYTF
.	TRBV25-1	TRBJ1-5	few	TGTGCCAGCAGTTCAGGGTGGAATCAGCCCCAGCATTTT	CASSSGWNQPQHF
TRBD2	TRBV7-3	TRBJ2-3	once	TGTGCCAGCAGCCGCGGGACTATAGATACGCAGTATTTT	CASSRGTIDTQYF
TRBD1	TRBV15	TRBJ1-4	once	TGTGCCACCAGCAGACCTTTCAGACAGGGAGAATCTTATGAAAAACTGTTTTTT	CATSRPFRQGESYEKLFF
TRBD2	TRBV4-1	TRBJ2-1	.	TGCGCCAGCAGCCTAGCTAGCGGGGGCTTCAGCTCCTACAATGAGCAGTTCTTC	CASSLASGGFSSYNEQFF